The sample holds many counts of the clone carrying this T cell receptor (beta chain). This entry belongs to a study of identical twins. TCRdb re-derived calls from the 5' RACE reads in MiXCR, one entry per CDR3 protein. The repertoire holds some 630,000 distinct CDR3 sequences, with about 7.1% as singletons. Per germline, CDR1 SGHRS and CDR2 YFSETQ. The CDR3 totals 14 residues. Trimming took 0 bases from V and 4 from J, leaving 9 bases between them. The sample was also linked to a second study, of yellow fever vaccine responses in identical twins.

The V and J genes are TRBV5-1 and TRBJ2-3; D unclear. Source material: PBMCs. This TCR was recovered from a woman aged 18 to 35 in good health. The CDR3 reads CASSLGQASDTQYF. DNA for the CDR3: TGCGCCAGCAGCTTGGGTCAGGCATCAGATACGCAGTATTTT.